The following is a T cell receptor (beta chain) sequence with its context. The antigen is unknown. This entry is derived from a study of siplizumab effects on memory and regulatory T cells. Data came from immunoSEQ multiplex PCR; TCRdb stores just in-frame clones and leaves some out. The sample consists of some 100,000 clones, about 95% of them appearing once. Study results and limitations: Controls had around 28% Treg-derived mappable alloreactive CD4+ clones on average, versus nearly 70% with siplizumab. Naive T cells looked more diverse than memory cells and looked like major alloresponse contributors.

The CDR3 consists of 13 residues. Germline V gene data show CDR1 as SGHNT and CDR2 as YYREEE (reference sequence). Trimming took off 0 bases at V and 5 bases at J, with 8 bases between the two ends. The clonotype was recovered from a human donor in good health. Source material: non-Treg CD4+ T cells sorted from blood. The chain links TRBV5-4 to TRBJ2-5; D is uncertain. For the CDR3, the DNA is TGTGCCAGCAGCTTGGGCAGTCAGGAGACCCAGTACTTC. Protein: CASSLGSQETQYF.